This T cell receptor beta chain was captured in a study of blood T cell repertoires in COVID-19. V lost 6 bases and J lost 7; bases outside the gene matches: 14. CDR1 KGHSH and CDR2 LQKENI come from the germline V gene. This CDR3 has 15 residues. In the original workflow: Amplifying reference gene primers gave estimates of nucleated cell counts. Method: immunoSEQ multiplex PCR; TCRdb's copy keeps in-frame clones and lacks some. That table is the source of V, J and clone size, and D and trimming were worked out from the DNA. The repertoire holds fewer than 400,000 clones, with roughly 90% as singletons. The study recruited people aged 18 to 89 years across approximately 24 US areas.

The chain links TRBV18 to TRBJ1-2; 7 positions match TRBD1. Sequencing was performed on PBMCs or T cells enriched from blood (not recorded which). The TCR comes from a young woman who had been exposed to COVID-19. The DNA for the CDR3 is TGTGCCAGCTCCGAACAGGGGCCATCTCTTTTTGGCTACACCTTC. Protein sequence: CASSEQGPSLFGYTF.